The 25 T cell receptor beta chains in this list originate from one sample, sequenced in a study of siplizumab effects on memory and regulatory T cells. Data came from immunoSEQ multiplex PCR; TCRdb stores just in-frame clones and leaves some out. The sample includes about 52,000 clones, 95% to 97% of them seen just once. Sequences were obtained from naive CD4+ T cells sorted from blood. The source of these receptors is a human donor in good health.

The chain combines TRBV5-5 with TRBJ2-1; TRBD2 is a possible D gene (5 bases). The CDR3 contains 13 residues. Germline V gene data show CDR1 as SGHKS and CDR2 as YYEKEE (reference sequence). V lost 0 bases, J lost 7 bases, and 8 bases lay in between. CDR3 loop: CASSLGELNEQFF. The CDR3 DNA is TGTGCCAGCAGCTTGGGGGAGTTGAATGAGCAGTTCTTC.

This chain links TRBV29-1 with TRBJ2-3, with 8 bases matching TRBD1. The CDR3 sequence is 13 residues long. Germline V gene data show CDR1 as SQVTM and CDR2 as ANQGSEA. Trimming removed 7 bases from V and 1 base from J; junction bases left unmatched: 4. Here the CDR3 reads CSADRAGTDTQYF. DNA of the CDR3: TGCAGCGCGGACAGGGCGGGCACAGATACGCAGTATTTT.

The chain couples TRBV2 to TRBJ2-7, with D perhaps matching TRBD2 (6 bases). The CDR3 has 14 amino acids. Germline lookup yields CDR1 SNHLY and CDR2 FYNNEI. The germline V and J ends were trimmed by 7 bases and 5 bases, with 18 bases remaining between them. Written as DNA, the CDR3 is TGTGCCAGCATGAGTCTGCGGGGAAGGAACGAGCAGTACTTC. Its translation: CASMSLRGRNEQYF.

This chain links TRBV7-9 with TRBJ1-2; D unresolved. Germline V gene data show CDR1 as SEHNR and CDR2 as FQNEAQ (reference sequence). V was pared by 5 bases and J by 8 bases, with 12 bases between. The CDR3 covers 12 residues. The chain's CDR3 is CASSAGLGGYTF. The CDR3 DNA is TGTGCCAGCAGCGCCGGCTTGGGGGGCTACACCTTC.

The J gene is TRBJ2-5, the V gene TRBV28, with 10 bases that match TRBD1. V lost 5 bases, J lost 5 bases, and 11 bases stayed unmatched. The CDR3 has 16 amino acids. Looked up from germline, CDR1 is MDHEN and CDR2 is SYDVKM. The CDR3: CASSLNTGTGVETQYF. CDR3 coding DNA: TGTGCCAGCAGTCTAAATACCGGGACAGGGGTTGAGACCCAGTACTTC.

The rearrangement links TRBV6-1 to TRBJ1-3; D not certain. The V gene lost 6 bases and the J gene lost 1 base, with 4 bases spanning the gap. CDR3 length equals 12 residues. Looked up from germline, CDR1 is MNHNS and CDR2 is SASEGT. The DNA for the CDR3 is TGTGCCAGCAGGAGATCTGGAAACACCATATATTTT. It specifies CASRRSGNTIYF.

The V call is TRBV5-1, the J call TRBJ2-7; D assignment may be TRBD1 or TRBD2 (5 bases each). This CDR3 is 16 amino acids long. Germline values: CDR1 SGHRS, CDR2 YFSETQ. Trimming shortened V by 4 bases and J by 2 bases, and 19 bases separated the two germline ends. The CDR3 protein is CASSPVVLGVPYEQYF. The CDR3 DNA follows: TGCGCCAGCAGCCCGGTTGTTTTGGGGGTCCCCTACGAGCAGTACTTC.

The gene calls are TRBV29-1 and TRBJ2-1; TRBD2 agrees at 7 bases. J lost 2 bases, V lost 7 bases, and 11 bases had no gene match. The germline V gene has CDR1 SQVTM and CDR2 ANQGSEA. This CDR3 comprises 15 residues. The CDR3: CSAARASGTYNEQFF. The DNA of the CDR3 is TGCAGCGCTGCGCGGGCTAGCGGAACCTACAATGAGCAGTTCTTC.

The rearrangement joins TRBV29-1 to TRBJ2-2, with TRBD1 matching 7 bases. Germline CDR1 is SQVTM and CDR2 is ANQGSEA. The CDR3 is 17 amino acids. With 6 bases clipped from V and 5 bases from J, the junction kept 18 bases outside the gene matches. The CDR3 bases are TGCAGCGTCCAGCCGCGCGACAGGGTGAAAGGTACCGGGGAGCTGTTTTTT. Translating it yields CSVQPRDRVKGTGELFF.

For the CDR3, the DNA is TGTGCCAGCACAAGACAAGCTAATGAAAAACTGTTTTTT. The encoded protein is CASTRQANEKLFF. The chain recombines TRBV7-2 with TRBJ1-4, with D unclear. V dropped 7 bases and J dropped 3 bases, with 9 bases sitting between them. Germline V gene lookup returns CDR1 SGHTA and CDR2 FQGNSA. This CDR3 has 13 amino acids.

J is TRBJ2-2 and V is TRBV11-2; 7 bases are a match to TRBD2. CDR1 is SGHAT and CDR2 is FQNNGV in the germline V gene. The CDR3 totals 16 residues. Germline trimming cut 2 bases from V and 1 base from J; bases unmatched to any gene: 4. CDR3 nucleotides: TGTGCCAGCAGCTTAAATCCTAGCGGGAACACCGGGGAGCTGTTTTTT. This sequence encodes CASSLNPSGNTGELFF. The full variable domain, its missing parts supplied by reference TRBV11-2 and TRBJ2-2, is EAGVAQSPRYKIIEKRQSVAFWCNPISGHATLYWYQQILGQGPKLLIQFQNNGVVDDSQLPKDRFSAERLKGVDSTLKIQPAKLEDSAVYLCASSLNPSGNTGELFFGEGSRLTVL.

The chain employs TRBV5-1 and TRBJ2-7, with D possibly TRBD1 on 6 matching bases. CDR3 size: 15 residues. The germline V gene has CDR1 SGHRS and CDR2 YFSETQ. Trimming stripped 2 bases from V and 0 bases from J, with 12 bases between. In DNA form, the CDR3 reads TGCGCCAGCAGCTTTGGACAGCCGAGCTCCTACGAGCAGTACTTC. Amino acid sequence: CASSFGQPSSYEQYF.

The chain links TRBV5-4 to TRBJ1-2; TRBD1 is a possible D gene (5 bases). V was cut by 4 bases and J by 4 bases, with 20 bases left in between. Germline assignment: CDR1 SGHNT and CDR2 YYREEE (reference sequence). CDR3 length: 16 amino acids. The DNA for the CDR3 is TGTGCCAGCAGCCCGGGCGGGACGGAGGGGATCTATGGCTACACCTTC. Protein sequence: CASSPGGTEGIYGYTF.

This chain connects TRBV30 to TRBJ1-1, with D possibly being TRBD1 (5 bases). Trimming took off 3 bases at V and 4 bases at J, with 12 bases between the two ends. The CDR3 is 13 amino acids. The germline V gene encodes CDR1 GTSNPN and CDR2 SVGIG (reference sequence). The chain's CDR3 is CAWRRQQGTEAFF. Here the CDR3 DNA reads TGTGCCTGGAGGAGACAGCAGGGCACTGAAGCTTTCTTT.

This chain joins TRBV5-6 and TRBJ2-7, with 9 bases lining up with TRBD2. The germline gives CDR1 SGHDT, CDR2 YYEEEE. V lost 5 bases, J lost 3 bases, and 9 bases stayed unmatched. CDR3 length equals 15 residues. CDR3 sequence reads: CASRTFSGSFYEQYF. CDR3 bases: TGTGCCAGCAGAACTTTTAGCGGGAGTTTCTACGAGCAGTACTTC.

J is TRBJ2-7 and V is TRBV19, with a tentative D call TRBD2 (6 bases). The germline CDR1 and CDR2 sequences are LNHDA and SQIVND (reference sequence). V was shortened by 3 bases and J by 1 base, with 13 bases between the two germline ends. The CDR3 contains 15 residues. The CDR3 DNA sequence: TGTGCCAGTAGTATCTTGGGGGGAAGGTCCTACGAGCAGTACTTC. As protein: CASSILGGRSYEQYF.

The chain combines TRBV5-1 with TRBJ2-7; D could derive from TRBD1 or TRBD2 (6 bases each). The CDR3 totals 16 residues. Deletions cut 5 bases from V and 4 bases from J, with 22 bases between. Germline assignment: CDR1 SGHRS and CDR2 YFSETQ. Here the CDR3 reads CASRFERDSQGYEQYF. Written as DNA, the CDR3 is TGCGCCAGCAGGTTCGAACGGGACTCCCAGGGGTACGAGCAGTACTTC.

V and J are TRBV5-5 and TRBJ1-3; 10 bases are a match to TRBD1. CDR3 size: 17 residues. Trimming at V came to 3 bases and at J to 6 bases, leaving 12 bases not matched to a gene. Per the germline V gene, CDR1 is SGHKS and CDR2 is YYEKEE (reference sequence). As DNA, the CDR3 is TGTGCCAGCAGCTCGATCAAGGACAGGGGGAAGGCAAACACCATATATTTT. It specifies CASSSIKDRGKANTIYF.

This rearrangement joins TRBV5-1 to TRBJ1-1; D is uncertain. The germline V and J ends were trimmed by 0 bases and 2 bases, with 14 bases remaining between them. The CDR3 spans 16 residues. The germline V gene has CDR1 SGHRS and CDR2 YFSETQ. The CDR3 DNA reads TGCGCCAGCAGCTTGGTCGCCGGCATTCCTAACACTGAAGCTTTCTTT. Its translation: CASSLVAGIPNTEAFF.

The gene calls are TRBV4-1 and TRBJ2-5; weak D call: TRBD2 (6 bases). V shed 0 bases and J shed 1 base, with 21 bases lying between them. Germline V lookup: CDR1 MGHRA, CDR2 YSYEKL. This CDR3 comprises 19 residues. CDR3 in amino acids: CASSQEAASAKLGQETQYF. CDR3 sequence (DNA): TGCGCCAGCAGCCAAGAAGCCGCTAGCGCAAAACTGGGCCAAGAGACCCAGTACTTC.

The CDR3, as DNA: TGTGCCAGCAGTGAATTCCGGGACAGGGATATAGCCGAGCAGTACTTC. Translated: CASSEFRDRDIAEQYF. The chain couples TRBV6-1 to TRBJ2-7; TRBD1 matches at 9 bases. This CDR3 has 16 residues. V trimming: 2 bases; J trimming: 6 bases; junction bases outside the gene matches: 11. CDR1 and CDR2 from the germline V gene are MNHNS and SASEGT.

The rearrangement uses TRBV5-4 and TRBJ2-7; 9 nucleotides align to TRBD1. CDR3 size: 17 residues. Losses at the gene ends were 4 bases for V and 3 bases for J; bases not matched to a gene: 14. The germline CDR1 and CDR2 sequences are SGHNT and YYREEE (reference sequence). The CDR3 nucleotides read TGTGCCAGCAGCGTACCACAGGGGGCGCAAGCAAACTACGAGCAGTACTTC. It specifies CASSVPQGAQANYEQYF. Complete variable domain (other parts from reference TRBV5-4 and TRBJ2-7): ETGVTQSPTHLIKTRGQQVTLRCSSQSGHNTVSWYQQALGQGPQFIFQYYREEENGRGNFPPRFSGLQFPNYSSELNVNALELDDSALYLCASSVPQGAQANYEQYFGPGTRLTVT.

The CDR3 loop reads CASSIRQGAITNTGELFF. The DNA of the CDR3 is TGTGCCAGTAGTATTAGGCAGGGGGCAATCACGAACACCGGGGAGCTGTTTTTT. The chain is built from TRBV19 and TRBJ2-2; 8 nucleotides align to TRBD1. This CDR3 region has 18 residues. J gave up 0 bases and V 3 bases, and 9 bases lay outside the gene matches. The germline V gene has CDR1 LNHDA and CDR2 SQIVND (reference sequence). Looking up the rest from reference TRBV19 and TRBJ2-2 gives the full variable domain: DGGITQSPKYLFRKEGQNVTLSCEQNLNHDAMYWYRQDPGQGLRLIYYSQIVNDFQKGDIAEGYSVSREKKESFPLTVTSAQKNPTAFYLCASSIRQGAITNTGELFFGEGSRLTVL.

J is TRBJ2-7 and V is TRBV28; D might be TRBD2 (7 bases). The CDR3 loop spans 16 amino acids. From germline, CDR1 is MDHEN and CDR2 SYDVKM. Trimming removed 3 bases at V and 0 bases at J, with 15 bases between. CDR3 nucleotides: TGTGCCAGCAGTTTGGGGGGGCAGGGAAGCTCCTACGAGCAGTACTTC. It encodes CASSLGGQGSSYEQYF.

V usage is TRBV6-6 and J usage is TRBJ1-4, with 7 nucleotides matching TRBD1. Germline-derived CDR1 and CDR2 are MNHNY and SVGAGI (reference sequence). V trimming: 6 bases; J trimming: 5 bases; junction bases outside the gene matches: 3. This CDR3 comprises 13 residues. CDR3 amino acids: CASRPGQNEKLFF. The CDR3 region has the DNA TGTGCCAGCAGGCCGGGACAGAATGAAAAACTGTTTTTT.